What follows is one T cell receptor (beta chain) and its context. The record originates from a study of patients and donors after allogeneic stem cell transplantation. TCRdb analysed the RT-PCR reads with MiXCR anew, one entry per CDR3 protein. The sample consists of 920,000 or so distinct CDR3 sequences, about a sixth of them appearing once. The CDR3 consists of 14 residues. The V and J ends lost 4 bases and 6 bases, in that order; junction bases with no gene match: 5. Germline loops: CDR1 MNHEY, CDR2 SVGEGT. The rearrangement uses TRBV6-2 or TRBV6-3 and TRBJ1-2; 10 nucleotides agree with TRBD1. The source is a human donor who was either an allogeneic HSCT recipient or a stem cell or donor lymphocyte infusion donor (not recorded which). It is not recorded whose cells these are; they may come from a transplant donor. The sequenced sample consisted of blood, either unsorted or a sorted T cell fraction (not recorded which). CDR3 in DNA: TGTGCCAGCAGTTCCGCCGGGACAGGGGATGGCTACACCTTC. This translates into CASSSAGTGDGYTF.